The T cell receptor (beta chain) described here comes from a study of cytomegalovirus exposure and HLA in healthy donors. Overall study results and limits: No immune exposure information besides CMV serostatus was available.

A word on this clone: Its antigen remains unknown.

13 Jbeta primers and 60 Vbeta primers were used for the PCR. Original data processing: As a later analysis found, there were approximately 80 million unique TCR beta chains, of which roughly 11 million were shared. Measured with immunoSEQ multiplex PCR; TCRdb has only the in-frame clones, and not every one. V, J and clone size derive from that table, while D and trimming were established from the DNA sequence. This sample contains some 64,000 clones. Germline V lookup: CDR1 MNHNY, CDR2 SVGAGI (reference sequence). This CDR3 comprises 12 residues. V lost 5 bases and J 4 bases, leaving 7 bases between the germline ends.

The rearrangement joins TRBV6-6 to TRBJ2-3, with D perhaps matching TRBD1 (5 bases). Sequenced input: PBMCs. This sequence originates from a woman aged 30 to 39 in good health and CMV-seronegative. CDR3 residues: CASSRQSDTQYF. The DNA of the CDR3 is TGTGCCAGCAGTAGACAGTCAGATACGCAGTATTTT.